The subject of this entry is one TCR beta chain. Antigen: not known. Clones were sequenced by immunoSEQ multiplex PCR, and TCRdb holds only the in-frame ones, with some missing. Among some 80,000 clones, roughly 89% were seen once, and the ten largest hold around 7%. No infections or other immune events were documented during collection. V was clipped by 5 bases and J by 3 bases, with 17 bases between them. CDR1 is SGHRS, CDR2 YFSETQ, per germline. The CDR3 is 16 amino acids. This entry belongs to a study of identifying expanded T cells in peripheral blood. Broader study findings: Approximately 2-week clone count variance significantly increased as total template count grew.

The sequence was collected from a person aged 18 to 69 in good health. Sequencing was performed on blood. The chain uses TRBV5-1 and TRBJ2-2, with D tentatively TRBD1 (6 bases). The CDR3 sequence: CASRPGDRIYTGELFF. In DNA, the CDR3 is TGCGCCAGCAGGCCGGGCGACAGGATATACACCGGGGAGCTGTTTTTT.